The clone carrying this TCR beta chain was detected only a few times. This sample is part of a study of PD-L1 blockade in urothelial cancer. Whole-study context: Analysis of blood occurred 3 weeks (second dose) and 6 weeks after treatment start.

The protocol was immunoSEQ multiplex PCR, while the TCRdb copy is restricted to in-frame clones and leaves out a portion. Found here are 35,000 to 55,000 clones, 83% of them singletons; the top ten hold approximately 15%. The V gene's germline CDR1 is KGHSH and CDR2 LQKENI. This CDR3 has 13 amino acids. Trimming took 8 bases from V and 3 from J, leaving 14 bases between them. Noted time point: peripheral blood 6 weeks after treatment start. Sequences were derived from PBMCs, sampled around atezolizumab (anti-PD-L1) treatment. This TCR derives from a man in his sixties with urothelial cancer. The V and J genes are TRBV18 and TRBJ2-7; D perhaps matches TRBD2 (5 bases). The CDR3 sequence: CASTVGSGYEQYF. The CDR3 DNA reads TGTGCCAGCACTGTAGGGAGTGGCTACGAGCAGTACTTC.